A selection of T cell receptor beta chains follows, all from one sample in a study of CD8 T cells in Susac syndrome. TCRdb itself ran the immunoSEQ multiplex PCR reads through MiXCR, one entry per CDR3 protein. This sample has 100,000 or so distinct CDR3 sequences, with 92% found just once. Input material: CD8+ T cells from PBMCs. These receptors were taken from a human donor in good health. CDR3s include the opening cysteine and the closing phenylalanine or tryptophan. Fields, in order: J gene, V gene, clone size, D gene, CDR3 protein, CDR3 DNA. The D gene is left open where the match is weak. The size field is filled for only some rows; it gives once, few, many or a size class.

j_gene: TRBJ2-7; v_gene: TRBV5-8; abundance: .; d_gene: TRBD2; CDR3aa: CASSPIAGAREQYF; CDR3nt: TGTGCCAGCAGCCCTATAGCGGGAGCGCGCGAGCAGTACTTC
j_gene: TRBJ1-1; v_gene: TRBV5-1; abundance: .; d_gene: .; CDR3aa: CASSLGPGREAFF; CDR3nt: TGCGCCAGCAGCTTGGGCCCGGGACGCGAAGCTTTCTTT
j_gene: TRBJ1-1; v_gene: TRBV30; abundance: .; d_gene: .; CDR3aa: CAWSAPTGGDTEAFF; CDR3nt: TGTGCCTGGAGTGCTCCGACGGGGGGTGACACTGAAGCTTTCTTT
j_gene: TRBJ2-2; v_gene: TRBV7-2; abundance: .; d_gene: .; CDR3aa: CASSLAQPAGELFF; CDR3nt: TGTGCCAGCAGCTTAGCCCAGCCTGCCGGGGAGCTGTTTTTT
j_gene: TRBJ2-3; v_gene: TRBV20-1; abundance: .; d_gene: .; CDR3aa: CSASLSLALTDTQYF; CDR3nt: TGCAGTGCTAGTCTTTCGCTAGCACTCACGGATACGCAGTATTTT
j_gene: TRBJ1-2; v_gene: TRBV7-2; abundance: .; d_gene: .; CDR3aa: CASSLPREDSLSGYTF; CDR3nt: TGTGCCAGCAGCTTACCGAGGGAGGACAGTCTTAGCGGCTACACCTTC
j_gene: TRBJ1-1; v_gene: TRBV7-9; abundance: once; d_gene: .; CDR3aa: CASSPLVGLTEAFF; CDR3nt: TGTGCCAGCAGCCCCCTCGTGGGTCTTACTGAAGCTTTCTTT
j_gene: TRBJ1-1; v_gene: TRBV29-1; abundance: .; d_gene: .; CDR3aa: CSVLTTEAFF; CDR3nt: TGCAGCGTTCTTACGACTGAAGCTTTCTTT
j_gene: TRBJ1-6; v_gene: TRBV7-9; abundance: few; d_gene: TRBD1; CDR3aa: CASSSPGQGNSPLHF; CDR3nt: TGTGCCAGCAGCTCACCGGGACAGGGTAATTCACCCCTCCACTTT
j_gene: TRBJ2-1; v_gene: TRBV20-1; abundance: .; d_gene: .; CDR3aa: CSASGGPYNEQFF; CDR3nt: TGCAGTGCTAGCGGGGGGCCCTACAATGAGCAGTTCTTC
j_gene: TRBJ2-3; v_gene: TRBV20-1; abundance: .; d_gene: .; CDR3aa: CSAIRSSGIRGSDTQYF; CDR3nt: TGCAGTGCTATCCGATCGTCAGGGATTAGGGGGTCAGATACGCAGTATTTT
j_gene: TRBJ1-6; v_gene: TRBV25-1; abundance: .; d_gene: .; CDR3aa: CASSPGTVNSPLHF; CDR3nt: TGTGCCAGCAGCCCCGGGACGGTGAATTCACCCCTCCACTTT
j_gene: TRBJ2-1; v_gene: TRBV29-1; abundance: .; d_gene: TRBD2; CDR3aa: CSVGTSIEQFF; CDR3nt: TGCAGCGTTGGGACTAGCATTGAGCAGTTCTTC
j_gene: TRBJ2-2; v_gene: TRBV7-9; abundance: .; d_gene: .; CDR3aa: CASSAEPTGELFF; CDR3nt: TGTGCCAGCAGTGCGGAGCCAACCGGGGAGCTGTTTTTT
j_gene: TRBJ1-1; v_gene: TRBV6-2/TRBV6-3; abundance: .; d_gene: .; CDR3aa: CASSSLTRGGEAFF; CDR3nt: TGTGCCAGCAGCAGCCTAACTCGGGGTGGTGAAGCTTTCTTT
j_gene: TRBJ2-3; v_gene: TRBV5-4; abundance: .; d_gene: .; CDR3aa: CASSSHREETADTQYF; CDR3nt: TGTGCCAGCAGCTCCCACCGTGAGGAGACAGCAGATACGCAGTATTTT
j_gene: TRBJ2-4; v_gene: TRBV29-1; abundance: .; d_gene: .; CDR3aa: CSVEDPGLEGKNIQYF; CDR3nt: TGCAGCGTTGAAGATCCCGGGCTTGAGGGCAAAAACATTCAGTACTTC
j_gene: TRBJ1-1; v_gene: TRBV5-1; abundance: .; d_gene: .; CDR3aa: CASRDGAEAFF; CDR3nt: TGCGCCAGCAGAGACGGGGCGGAAGCTTTCTTT
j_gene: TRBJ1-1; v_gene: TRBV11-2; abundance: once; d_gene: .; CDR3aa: CASSLVDTEAFF; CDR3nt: TGTGCCAGCAGCTTAGTGGACACTGAAGCTTTCTTT
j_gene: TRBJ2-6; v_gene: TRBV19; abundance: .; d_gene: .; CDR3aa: CASSAPSGANVLTF; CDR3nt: TGTGCCAGTAGTGCGCCCTCTGGGGCCAACGTCCTGACTTTC
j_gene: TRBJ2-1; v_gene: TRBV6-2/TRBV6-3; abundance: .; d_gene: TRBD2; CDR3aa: CASTSSGSYNEQFF; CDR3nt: TGTGCCAGCACCTCTAGCGGTTCCTACAATGAGCAGTTCTTC
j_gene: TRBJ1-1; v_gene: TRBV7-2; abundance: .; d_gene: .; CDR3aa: CASSQTGGVNTEAFF; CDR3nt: TGTGCCAGCAGCCAAACAGGTGGGGTGAACACTGAAGCTTTCTTT
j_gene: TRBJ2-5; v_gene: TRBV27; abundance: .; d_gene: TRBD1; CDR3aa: CASGQGAREYF; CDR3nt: TGTGCCAGTGGTCAGGGGGCGCGGGAGTACTTC
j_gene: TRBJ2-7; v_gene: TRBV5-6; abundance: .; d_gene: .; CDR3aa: CASSLDRPDNEQYF; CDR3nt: TGTGCCAGCAGCTTAGACAGGCCAGACAACGAGCAGTACTTC
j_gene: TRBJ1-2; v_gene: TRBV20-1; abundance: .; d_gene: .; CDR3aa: CSASAGSRESF; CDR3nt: TGCAGTGCTAGCGCGGGGTCTAGGGAGAGCTTC
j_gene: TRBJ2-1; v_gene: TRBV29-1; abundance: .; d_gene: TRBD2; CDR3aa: CSGGPTGTRSGEQFF; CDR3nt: TGCAGCGGTGGGCCGACCGGGACTAGATCTGGTGAGCAGTTCTTC
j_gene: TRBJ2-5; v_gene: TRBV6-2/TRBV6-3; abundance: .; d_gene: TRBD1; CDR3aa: CASSYGYSGQGTSSRETQYF; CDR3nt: TGTGCCAGCAGTTACGGATACTCGGGACAGGGGACATCTTCCAGGGAGACCCAGTACTTC
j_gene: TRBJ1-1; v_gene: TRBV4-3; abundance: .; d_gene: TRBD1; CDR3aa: CASSQDLTGSTEAFF; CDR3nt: TGCGCCAGCAGCCAAGACCTGACAGGGAGCACTGAAGCTTTCTTT
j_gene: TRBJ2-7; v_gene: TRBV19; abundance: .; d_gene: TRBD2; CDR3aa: CASSTIAGGIEQYF; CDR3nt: TGTGCCAGTAGTACAATCGCGGGAGGGATCGAGCAGTACTTC
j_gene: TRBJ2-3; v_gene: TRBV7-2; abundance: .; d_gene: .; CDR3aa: CASSPGLSTDTQYF; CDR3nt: TGTGCCAGCAGTCCTGGGTTGAGCACAGATACGCAGTATTTT
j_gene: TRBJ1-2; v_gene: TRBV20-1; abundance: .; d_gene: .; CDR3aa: CSASGVGFYYGYTF; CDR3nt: TGCAGTGCTAGCGGCGTCGGGTTTTACTATGGCTACACCTTC
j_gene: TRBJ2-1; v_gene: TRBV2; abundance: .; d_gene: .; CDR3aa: CASSPGATTEQFF; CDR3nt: TGTGCCAGCAGCCCTGGAGCAACTACAGAGCAGTTCTTC
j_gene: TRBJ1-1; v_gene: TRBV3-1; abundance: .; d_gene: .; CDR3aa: CASSQVAGSTEAFF; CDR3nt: TGTGCCAGCAGCCAAGTGGCCGGGAGCACTGAAGCTTTCTTT
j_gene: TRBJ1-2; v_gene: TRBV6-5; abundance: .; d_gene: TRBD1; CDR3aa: CASSPDRARGYTF; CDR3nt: TGTGCCAGCAGCCCAGACAGGGCGAGGGGCTACACCTTC
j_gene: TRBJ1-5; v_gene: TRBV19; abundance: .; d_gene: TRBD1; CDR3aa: CASSYRQGSNQPQHF; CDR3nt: TGTGCCAGTAGTTACAGACAGGGGAGCAATCAGCCCCAGCATTTT
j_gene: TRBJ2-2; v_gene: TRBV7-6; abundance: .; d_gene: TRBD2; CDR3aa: CASRGLAGGSGELFF; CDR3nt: TGTGCCAGCAGGGGACTAGCGGGGGGCAGCGGGGAGCTGTTTTTT
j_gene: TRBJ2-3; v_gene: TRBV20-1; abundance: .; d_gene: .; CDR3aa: CSARGGLETDTQYF; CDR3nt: TGCAGTGCTAGAGGAGGGTTGGAAACAGATACGCAGTATTTT
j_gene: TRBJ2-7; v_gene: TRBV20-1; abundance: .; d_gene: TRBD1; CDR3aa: CSAKETGLFYEQYF; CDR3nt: TGCAGTGCTAAGGAGACAGGGCTATTCTACGAGCAGTACTTC
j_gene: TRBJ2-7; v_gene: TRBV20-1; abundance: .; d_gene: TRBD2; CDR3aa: CSARTHLAATYEQYF; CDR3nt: TGCAGTGCTAGAACCCACCTAGCGGCCACCTACGAGCAGTACTTC
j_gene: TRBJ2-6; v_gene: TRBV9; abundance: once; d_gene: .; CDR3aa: CASSVRRAPNSGANVLTF; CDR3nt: TGTGCCAGCAGCGTAAGGAGGGCCCCGAACTCTGGGGCCAACGTCCTGACTTTC
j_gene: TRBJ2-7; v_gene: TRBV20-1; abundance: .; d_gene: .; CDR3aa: CSGSSGYPYEQYF; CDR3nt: TGCAGTGGTAGTAGCGGTTACCCCTACGAGCAGTACTTC
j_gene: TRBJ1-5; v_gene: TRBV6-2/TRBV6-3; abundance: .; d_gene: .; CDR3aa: CAAQDIDQPQHF; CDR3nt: TGTGCCGCCCAAGATATCGATCAGCCCCAGCATTTT
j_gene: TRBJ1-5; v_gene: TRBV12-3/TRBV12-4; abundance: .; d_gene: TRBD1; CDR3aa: CASSVQGQHQPQHF; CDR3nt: TGTGCCAGCAGTGTACAGGGGCAGCATCAGCCCCAGCATTTT
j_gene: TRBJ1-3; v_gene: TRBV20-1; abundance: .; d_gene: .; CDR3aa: CSAWGGGPGNTIYF; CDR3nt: TGCAGTGCTTGGGGTGGGGGGCCTGGAAACACCATATATTTT
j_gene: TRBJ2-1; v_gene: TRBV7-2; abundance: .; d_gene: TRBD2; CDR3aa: CASSLYGRILHNEQFF; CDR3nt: TGTGCCAGCAGCTTATACGGGAGGATTCTCCACAATGAGCAGTTCTTC
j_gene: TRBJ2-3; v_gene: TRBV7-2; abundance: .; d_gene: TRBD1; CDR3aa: CASSFFGTGGTDTQYF; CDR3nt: TGTGCCAGCAGCTTTTTCGGGACAGGGGGCACAGATACGCAGTATTTT
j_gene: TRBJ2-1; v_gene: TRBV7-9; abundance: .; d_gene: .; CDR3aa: CASSVKGPNNEQFF; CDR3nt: TGTGCCAGCAGCGTTAAAGGGCCAAACAATGAGCAGTTCTTC
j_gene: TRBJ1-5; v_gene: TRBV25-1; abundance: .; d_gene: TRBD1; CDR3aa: CASSEGQGPGSSQPQHF; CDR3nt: TGTGCCAGCAGTGAAGGACAGGGGCCCGGTTCCAGTCAGCCCCAGCATTTT
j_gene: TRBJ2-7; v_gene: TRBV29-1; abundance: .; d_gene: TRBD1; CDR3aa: CSVEGQGTPYEQYF; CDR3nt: TGCAGCGTTGAGGGACAGGGGACTCCCTACGAGCAGTACTTC
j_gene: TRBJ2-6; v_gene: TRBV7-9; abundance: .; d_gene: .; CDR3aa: CASGHEGAGANVLTF; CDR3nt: TGTGCCAGCGGGCATGAGGGCGCTGGGGCCAACGTCCTGACTTTC
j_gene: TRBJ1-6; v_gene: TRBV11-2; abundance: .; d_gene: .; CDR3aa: CASSGARGYNSPLHF; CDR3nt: TGTGCCAGCAGCGGTGCTAGGGGCTATAATTCACCCCTCCACTTT
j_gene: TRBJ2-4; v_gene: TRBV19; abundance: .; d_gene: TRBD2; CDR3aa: CASSTGGRGGDQYF; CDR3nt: TGTGCCAGTAGTACTGGGGGTCGGGGAGGGGATCAGTACTTC
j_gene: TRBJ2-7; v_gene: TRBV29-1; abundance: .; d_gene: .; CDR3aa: CSVAKGSVGGYEQYF; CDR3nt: TGCAGCGTTGCTAAGGGTTCTGTGGGGGGTTACGAGCAGTACTTC
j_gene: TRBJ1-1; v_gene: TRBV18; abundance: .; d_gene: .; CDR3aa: CASSRGRDTEAFF; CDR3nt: TGTGCCAGCTCCCGGGGGCGGGACACTGAAGCTTTCTTT